Sequencing of this TCR beta chain was carried out in a study of cytomegalovirus exposure and HLA in healthy donors (TCRdb year 2017). Looking at the study overall: A later analysis indicated that the 90 to 150 validation repertoires were generated on the platform also employed for the approximately 700 repertoires of the first cohort. The study aimed to test whether cataloging public T cell receptors could reveal signatures of past pathogen exposure. A separate validation cohort of more than 100 different subjects was used in addition to the approximately 700-subject first cohort. To predict cytomegalovirus infection status, the study combined high-throughput TCR immunosequencing, statistical association of individual TCRs with disease status, and machine learning.

To note about this clone: Its antigen is not yet known. No much larger clone is present one base from it, and per-base qualities are unavailable.

For CDR1 and CDR2, the germline V gene lists MNHEY and SVGAGI. Including the terminal cysteine and phenylalanine, the CDR3 comprises 16 residues. Of all the DNA, just the CDR3 is kept, 48 bases in frame from base 1. V and J are truncated by 2 bases and 1 base respectively, leaving an intervening sequence of 12 bases. Receptor amplification or capture employed the immunoSEQ multiplex PCR assay. As for the authors' bioinformatics: To diagnose cytomegalovirus status from the catalog of TCR beta chain sequences, a statistical classification framework was built. TCRdb stores this immuneACCESS table with in-frame sequences only. Part of the clones is absent; in the studies checked, under half of the shortfall reflects unresolved V genes, and no reason is known for the rest. Clonal size and the V and J genes are those of that table, whereas D and trimming came from the DNA. This sample comprises some 98,000 clones, 70% to 90% of them detected only once. Roughly 4% of the sample is taken by the ten largest.

The donors belonged to the validation cohort of around 130 subjects, which was separate from the roughly 700-subject first cohort. Broad study findings and their caveats: In both the original and validation cohorts, the classifier was reported to diagnose cytomegalovirus status with high specificity and sensitivity. In a later analysis, TCRs clustered in the first cohort were found to also tend to co-occur in the 120 or so validation repertoires, with approximately 95% of cluster scores above 0. The study gave a list of over 150 TCR beta chains associated with cytomegalovirus. Across donors, most TCR sequences were observed very rarely, whereas some public TCRs were present in many individuals. The authors suggested that the approach could potentially be extended to other disease states and immunological phenotypes. A few of the identified cytomegalovirus-associated TCR beta chains were confirmed in vitro to be specific for cytomegalovirus antigens. The validation cohort had no HLA typing available for a later analysis, so co-occurrence within that cohort was assessed over all 130 or so repertoires.

Sequences were obtained from PBMCs. This receptor was obtained from a woman in her twenties or thirties in good health and CMV-seronegative. The chain couples TRBV6-5 to TRBJ1-3, and possibly TRBD1, on 5 matching bases. CDR3 sequence: CASSYVQGGSGNTIYF. The base sequence is TGTGCCAGCAGTTACGTGCAGGGCGGATCTGGAAACACCATATATTTT.